Below, 20 T cell receptor beta chains from the same sample are listed, as sequenced in a study of graft-versus-host responses after intestinal transplantation. Their recognized antigens are unknown. Some clones are missing from TCRdb's copy, which holds only in-frame ones; the method was immunoSEQ multiplex PCR. Found here are tens of thousands of clones, over 90% of them singletons; the top ten hold 20% to 25%. Sequencing was performed on unstimulated CD8+ T cells sorted from spleen or lymph node cells, taken before transplant. The receptors derive from a human donor who was the organ donor for an intestinal transplant.

The chain joins TRBV5-6 to TRBJ2-7; 10 bases agree with TRBD2. Unmatched junction bases numbered 7, after V lost 4 bases and J lost 0 bases. The germline CDR1 and CDR2 sequences are SGHDT and YYEEEE. The CDR3 extends over 16 amino acids. This chain's CDR3 is CASSGGGTSASYEQYF. The DNA of the CDR3 is TGTGCCAGCAGCGGCGGGGGGACTAGCGCCTCCTACGAGCAGTACTTC.

The rearrangement links TRBV7-3 to TRBJ2-2; 7 bases map to TRBD2. The V and J ends lost 3 bases and 8 bases, in that order; junction bases with no gene match: 9. The CDR3 covers 15 residues. Germline CDR1 SGHTA, CDR2 FQGTGA. CDR3 protein: CASSLTSWGGGELFF. CDR3 sequence (DNA): TGTGCCAGCAGCTTGACTAGCTGGGGCGGAGGGGAGCTGTTTTTT.

This rearrangement joins TRBV28 to TRBJ2-5, with D perhaps TRBD1 or TRBD2 (6 bases each). The CDR3 runs to 14 residues. Trimming stripped 3 bases from V and 5 bases from J, with 13 bases between. Per germline, CDR1 MDHEN and CDR2 SYDVKM. The CDR3 sequence is CASSFRGRRETQYF. In DNA, the CDR3 is TGTGCCAGCAGTTTCCGGGGGCGGCGGGAGACCCAGTACTTC. Complete variable domain (other parts from reference TRBV28 and TRBJ2-5): DVKVTQSSRYLVKRTGEKVFLECVQDMDHENMFWYRQDPGLGLRLIYFSYDVKMKEKGDIPEGYSVSREKKERFSLILESASTNQTSMYLCASSFRGRRETQYFGPGTRLLVL.

V gene TRBV27 combines with J gene TRBJ2-5, with 9 bases fitting TRBD2. Judging by the DNA end, TRBJ2-7 fits better; the J call may be wrong. CDR3 length: 15 residues. Germline CDR1 and CDR2: MNHEY and SMNVEV (reference sequence). The CDR3 DNA reads as TGTGCCAGCAGTTTGGCGGGAGGGGGCTTCTACGAGCAGTACTTC. Encoded protein: CASSLAGGGFYEQYF.

V and J are TRBV11-1 and TRBJ2-5; possible D gene TRBD2, 6 bases. The CDR3 runs to 17 residues. Germline values: CDR1 SGHAT, CDR2 FQDESV (reference sequence). V was trimmed by 5 bases and J by 2 bases, leaving 21 bases between them. The DNA for the CDR3 is TGTGCCAGCAGCCAACCTGGGAGGCAGATTGAACAAGAGACCCAGTACTTC. Translating it yields CASSQPGRQIEQETQYF.

The chain carries TRBV2 and TRBJ2-2, with D possibly matching TRBD1 (6 bases). The CDR3 consists of 15 residues. CDR1 is SNHLY, CDR2 FYNNEI, per germline. V lost 2 bases and J lost 5, with 12 bases in between. The CDR3 reads CASSEWGRRTGELFF. CDR3 nucleotides: TGTGCCAGCAGTGAATGGGGGCGGAGAACCGGGGAGCTGTTTTTT.

This chain joins TRBV28 and TRBJ1-5; D might be TRBD1 (5 bases). Trimming shortened V by 6 bases and J by 8 bases, and 20 bases separated the two germline ends. The CDR3 totals 15 residues. The germline CDR1 and CDR2 sequences are MDHEN and SYDVKM. CDR3 loop: CASRSSGTRREPQHF. The DNA for the CDR3 is TGTGCCAGCAGGTCCTCCGGGACCCGCCGAGAGCCCCAGCATTTT.

This sequence joins TRBV6-5 and TRBJ2-5; TRBD2 agrees at 9 bases. This CDR3 contains 15 residues. The V gene end was trimmed by 8 bases and the J gene end by 5 bases; junction bases not matched to a gene: 12. CDR1 is MNHEY and CDR2 is SVGAGI in the germline V gene. The CDR3 sequence is CASAEGTSLAETQYF. The DNA for the CDR3 is TGTGCCAGCGCCGAAGGGACTAGCTTGGCGGAGACCCAGTACTTC.

The rearrangement links TRBV28 to TRBJ2-7; 8 bases align to TRBD1. Unmatched junction bases numbered 9, after V lost 6 bases and J lost 2 bases. The CDR3 consists of 15 residues. CDR1 and CDR2 from the germline V gene are MDHEN and SYDVKM. The DNA of the CDR3 is TGTGCCAGCAGCTTCCGGGACAGGAGAACCTACGAGCAGTACTTC. Translated: CASSFRDRRTYEQYF.

The rearrangement links TRBV27 to TRBJ2-2, with 11 bases lining up with TRBD2. From germline, CDR1 is MNHEY and CDR2 SMNVEV (reference sequence). This CDR3 is built from 16 residues. V lost 5 bases to trimming and J lost 5 bases; unmatched junction nucleotides: 7. Written as DNA, the CDR3 is TGTGCCAGCAGTACTCTTAGCGGGAGGGTAACCGGGGAGCTGTTTTTT. Translated: CASSTLSGRVTGELFF.

V and J are TRBV4-3 and TRBJ2-7, with D possibly called TRBD1 or TRBD2 (5 bases each). Trimming cost V 0 bases and J 0 bases, with 9 bases left between them. This CDR3 is 15 amino acids long. Germline-derived CDR1 and CDR2 are LGHNA and YSLEER. CDR3 in amino acids: CASSQDVGDSYEQYF. CDR3 in DNA: TGCGCCAGCAGCCAAGATGTGGGGGACTCCTACGAGCAGTACTTC.

This clone was counted once. The chain joins TRBV27 to TRBJ2-3; 10 bases agree with TRBD2. Germline V CDR1 and CDR2: MNHEY, SMNVEV (reference sequence). V lost 11 bases and J lost 5; bases outside the gene matches: 13. The CDR3 covers 15 residues. The CDR3 bases are TGTGCCGGAACCCTAAGCGGGAGGGCCCAAGATACGCAGTATTTT. This encodes CAGTLSGRAQDTQYF.

CDR3 loop: CASSVTGGLAYEQYF. CDR3 bases: TGTGCCAGCAGCGTGACAGGGGGATTAGCCTACGAGCAGTACTTC. The chain employs TRBV9 and TRBJ2-7, with 9 bases fitting TRBD1. The CDR3 is made up of 15 amino acids. The V gene's germline CDR1 is SGDLS and CDR2 YYNGEE. Trimming cost V 2 bases and J 2 bases; bases outside gene matches: 5.

This chain connects TRBV5-8 to TRBJ2-3, with TRBD2 matching 7 bases. Unmatched junction bases numbered 11, after V lost 2 bases and J lost 2 bases. CDR1 and CDR2 from the germline V gene are SGHTS and YDEGEE. This CDR3 is 17 amino acids long. This chain's CDR3 is CASSLGVSGGTTDTQYF. CDR3 DNA: TGTGCCAGCAGCTTAGGGGTTTCCGGGGGGACCACAGATACGCAGTATTTT.

The V call is TRBV28, the J call TRBJ1-1, with D unclear. Looked up from germline, CDR1 is MDHEN and CDR2 is SYDVKM. The V and J ends lost 5 bases and 4 bases respectively, with 8 bases between them. The CDR3 runs to 12 residues. The CDR3 DNA sequence: TGTGCCAGCAGTGTAAGGGTCACTGAAGCTTTCTTT. This sequence encodes CASSVRVTEAFF.

The rearrangement uses TRBV5-1 and TRBJ1-4, with D tentatively TRBD1 (5 bases). V shed 1 base and J shed 8 bases, with 15 bases lying between them. There are 15 residues in the CDR3. Germline V gives CDR1 SGHRS, CDR2 YFSETQ. The DNA for the CDR3 is TGCGCCAGCAGCTTGTTTGGGCAGGGAGGGGAAAAACTGTTTTTT. It is translated as CASSLFGQGGEKLFF.

The chain is built from TRBV13 and TRBJ2-7, with a tentative D call TRBD2 (6 bases). V dropped 5 bases and J dropped 2 bases, with 19 bases sitting between them. This CDR3 comprises 16 residues. Germline lookup yields CDR1 PRHDT and CDR2 FYEKMQ (reference sequence). The CDR3: CASSQSDVLAPYEQYF. CDR3 DNA: TGTGCCAGCAGCCAATCCGACGTGCTAGCGCCCTACGAGCAGTACTTC.

V usage is TRBV4-1 and J usage is TRBJ2-3; 12 bases are a match to TRBD2. There are 15 residues in the CDR3. Per germline, CDR1 MGHRA and CDR2 YSYEKL. With 2 bases clipped from V and 8 bases from J, the junction kept 5 bases outside the gene matches. The CDR3 region has the DNA TGCGCCAGCAGCCAACTAGCGGGAGGGCCTGGTACGCAGTATTTT. Its protein product is CASSQLAGGPGTQYF.

The chain employs TRBV19 and TRBJ2-7, with 9 nucleotides matching TRBD1. Germline values: CDR1 LNHDA, CDR2 SQIVND (reference sequence). The CDR3 spans 14 residues. J gave up 4 bases and V 4 bases, and 5 bases lay outside the gene matches. The CDR3 DNA is TGTGCCAGTAGTACCGGGACAGGGTTTTACGAGCAGTACTTC. Translation gives CASSTGTGFYEQYF.

The V gene is TRBV28, the J gene TRBJ2-5, with 10 bases that match TRBD2. Losses at the gene ends were 7 bases for V and 5 bases for J; bases not matched to a gene: 13. The CDR3 is 16 amino acids. From germline, CDR1 is MDHEN and CDR2 SYDVKM. The CDR3 DNA is TGTGCCAGCACGGATAGAGCGGGAGGGTCCTGGGAGACCCAGTACTTC. Translation: CASTDRAGGSWETQYF.